This is a list of T cell receptor beta chains from one sample in a study of CD8 T cells in ankylosing spondylitis. TCRdb itself ran the 5' RACE reads through MiXCR, one entry per CDR3 protein. The table lists about 250,000 distinct CDR3 sequences, about 30% of them singletons. The material sequenced was blood, either unsorted or a sorted T cell fraction (not recorded which). The receptors come from a male donor with ankylosing spondylitis or in good health (not recorded which). Both conserved end residues are trimmed from each CDR3.

j_call	v_call	cdr3_aa
TRBJ2-5	TRBV5-1	ASSLPLALACQETQY
TRBJ1-1	TRBV29-1	SGRRGGAEAF
TRBJ1-5	TRBV5-6	ASSLWADQPQH
TRBJ2-2	TRBV29-1	SVAGSGELF
TRBJ2-3	TRBV5-6	ASSLGSGGQY
TRBJ1-1	TRBV3-1	ASSHPTANTEAF
TRBJ1-6	TRBV20-1	SASYPVGASPLH
TRBJ1-2	TRBV5-1	ASSLAGTGEGYT
TRBJ1-5	TRBV20-1	SARGRDRAYQPQH
TRBJ2-7	TRBV5-1	ASSSAAGTTAYEQY
TRBJ2-3	TRBV10-3	AISDGTRLADTQY
TRBJ2-5	TRBV12-3/TRBV12-4	ASSLKGDQETQY
TRBJ2-7	TRBV19	ASATESRTYEQY
TRBJ1-1	TRBV6-5	ASSYTANTEAF
TRBJ2-7	TRBV11-2	ASSLQPQGSYEQY
TRBJ2-5	TRBV5-5	ASSLYFEGETQY
TRBJ1-2	TRBV10-1	ASSVLSYGYT
TRBJ2-1	TRBV12-3/TRBV12-4	ASSFLPSNEQF
TRBJ1-3	TRBV20-1	SASSGASGNTIY
TRBJ2-1	TRBV12-3/TRBV12-4	ASSLLDRGYNEQF
TRBJ2-5	TRBV2	ASRVGQAQETQY
TRBJ1-4	TRBV10-3	AISESIRGIQAKLF
TRBJ2-7	TRBV4-1	ASSQQAGLVYEQY
TRBJ2-7	TRBV7-8	ASSPVVDITYEQY
TRBJ2-3	TRBV20-1	SATGGEFRTDTQY
TRBJ2-7	TRBV5-1	ASSLLTSGGNEQY
TRBJ2-3	TRBV7-2	ASSTGLKDTQY
TRBJ2-2	TRBV29-1	SVPNGSGDNTGELF
TRBJ2-1	TRBV29-1	SVQGDEQF
TRBJ2-2	TRBV10-3	ATGTGQTNTGELF
TRBJ2-6	TRBV20-1	SASIRGYGANVLT
TRBJ2-7	TRBV7-9	ASSLGLAAKW
TRBJ1-2	TRBV6-1	ASSENFGTGFNGYT
TRBJ1-1	TRBV20-1	SATKRGATAEAF
TRBJ2-3	TRBV20-1	SARDGRKVHTDTQY
TRBJ2-7	TRBV6-1	ASRLRQGSSYEQY
TRBJ2-1	TRBV20-1	SAPRQGDEQF
TRBJ1-2	TRBV20-1	SARPTGAANYGYT
TRBJ2-5	TRBV7-9	ASSQMFEAQY
TRBJ2-5	TRBV5-4	ASSLGAGGEETQY
TRBJ2-3	TRBV4-2	ASSQDTQDNTDTQY
TRBJ2-3	TRBV5-1	ASSLDAGGPTDTQY
TRBJ2-2	TRBV27	ASKIGVEYGELF
TRBJ2-3	TRBV10-3	AIMGVQSTDTQY
TRBJ2-1	TRBV15	ATSRGDNEQF
TRBJ2-1	TRBV4-1	ASSHFGRGAADNEQF